This TCR beta chain was retrieved from a study of response to subunit inactivated influenza vaccine. Findings and limits, study-wide: It was the authors' suggestion that each seasonal influenza vaccination recruits few new T cells.

Trimming stripped 4 bases from V and 0 bases from J, with 17 bases between. Per germline, CDR1 SGHRS and CDR2 YFSETQ. The CDR3 has 16 amino acids. This clonotype was recorded a few times. Its target is unknown. TCRdb re-called the RT-PCR reads with MiXCR, one entry per CDR3 protein. The table records a few hundred thousand distinct CDR3 sequences, about 15% of them present only once. The rearrangement joins TRBV5-1 to TRBJ2-7; D may match TRBD1 or TRBD2 (6 bases each). The source is a man in his fifties who received an inactivated influenza vaccine. The sequences come from PBMCs from blood, collected approximately 12 days after vaccination. CDR3 amino acids: CASSPWPGASSYEQYF. Written as DNA, the CDR3 is TGCGCCAGCAGCCCCTGGCCGGGGGCGAGCTCCTACGAGCAGTACTTC.